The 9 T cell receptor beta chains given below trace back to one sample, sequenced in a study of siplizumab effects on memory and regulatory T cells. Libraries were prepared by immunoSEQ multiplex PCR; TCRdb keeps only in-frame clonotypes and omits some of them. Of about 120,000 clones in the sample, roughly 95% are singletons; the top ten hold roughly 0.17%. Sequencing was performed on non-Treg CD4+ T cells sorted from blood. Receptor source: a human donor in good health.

The CDR3 coding sequence is TGTGCCAGTAGTATGGGACAGGGGGCAACTAATGAAAAACTGTTTTTT. This encodes CASSMGQGATNEKLFF. This chain links TRBV19 with TRBJ1-4; TRBD1 matches at 11 bases. Germline trimming cut 3 bases from V and 0 bases from J; bases unmatched to any gene: 0. CDR3 size: 16 residues. The V gene's germline CDR1 is LNHDA and CDR2 SQIVND (reference sequence).

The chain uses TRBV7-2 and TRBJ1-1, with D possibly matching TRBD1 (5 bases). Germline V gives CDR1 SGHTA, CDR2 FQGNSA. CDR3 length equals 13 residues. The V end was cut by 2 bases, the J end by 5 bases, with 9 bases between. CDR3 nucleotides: TGTGCCAGCAGCTTACAGGGTGGAACTGAAGCTTTCTTT. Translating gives CASSLQGGTEAFF.

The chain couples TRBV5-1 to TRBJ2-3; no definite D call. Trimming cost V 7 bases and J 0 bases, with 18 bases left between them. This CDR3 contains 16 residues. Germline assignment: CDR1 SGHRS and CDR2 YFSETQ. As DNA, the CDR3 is TGCGCCAGCTCGCTCCCTGAGTATTCTAGCACAGATACGCAGTATTTT. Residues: CASSLPEYSSTDTQYF.

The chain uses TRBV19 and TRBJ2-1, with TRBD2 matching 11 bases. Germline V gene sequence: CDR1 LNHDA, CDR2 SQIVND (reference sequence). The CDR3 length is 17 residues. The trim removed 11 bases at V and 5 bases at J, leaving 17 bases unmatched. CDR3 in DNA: TGTGCCCCCCGACAACTCCTACTAGCGGGGGCTCACAATGAGCAGTTCTTC. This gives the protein CAPRQLLLAGAHNEQFF.

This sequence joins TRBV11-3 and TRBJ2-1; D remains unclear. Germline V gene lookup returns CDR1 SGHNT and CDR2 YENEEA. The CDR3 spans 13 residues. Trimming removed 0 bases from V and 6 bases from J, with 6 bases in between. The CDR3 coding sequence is TGTGCCAGCAGCTTAGATCAGGTCAATGAGCAGTTCTTC. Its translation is CASSLDQVNEQFF. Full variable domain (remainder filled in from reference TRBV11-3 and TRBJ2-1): EAGVVQSPRYKIIEKKQPVAFWCNPISGHNTLYWYLQNLGQGPELLIRYENEEAVDDSQLPKDRFSAERLKGVDSTLKIQPAELGDSAVYLCASSLDQVNEQFFGPGTRLTVL.

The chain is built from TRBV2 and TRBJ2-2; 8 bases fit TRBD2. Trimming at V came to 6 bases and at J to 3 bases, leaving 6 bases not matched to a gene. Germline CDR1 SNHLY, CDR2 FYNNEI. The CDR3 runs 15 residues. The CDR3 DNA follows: TGTGCCAGCAGGGGATACGGGGGGGACACCGGGGAGCTGTTTTTT. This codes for CASRGYGGDTGELFF. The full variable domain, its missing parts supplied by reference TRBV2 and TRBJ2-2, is EPEVTQTPSHQVTQMGQEVILRCVPISNHLYFYWYRQILGQKVEFLVSFYNNEISEKSEIFDDQFSVERPDGSNFTLKIRSTKLEDSAMYFCASRGYGGDTGELFFGEGSRLTVL.

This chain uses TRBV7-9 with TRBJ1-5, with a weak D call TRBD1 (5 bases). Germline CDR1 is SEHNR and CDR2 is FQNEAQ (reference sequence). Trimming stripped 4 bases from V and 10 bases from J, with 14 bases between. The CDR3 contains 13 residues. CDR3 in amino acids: CASSWGRDLPQHF. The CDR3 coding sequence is TGTGCCAGCAGCTGGGGACGGGATCTACCCCAGCATTTT.

The CDR3 is CAINSDRVAEAFF. CDR3 in DNA: TGTGCCATCAACTCGGACAGGGTCGCTGAAGCTTTCTTT. The rearrangement links TRBV10-3 to TRBJ1-1; TRBD1 matches 8 bases. V shed 7 bases, J shed 6 bases, and the junction held 7 bases outside the gene matches. Looked up from germline, CDR1 is ENHRY and CDR2 is SYGVKD. The CDR3 consists of 13 residues.

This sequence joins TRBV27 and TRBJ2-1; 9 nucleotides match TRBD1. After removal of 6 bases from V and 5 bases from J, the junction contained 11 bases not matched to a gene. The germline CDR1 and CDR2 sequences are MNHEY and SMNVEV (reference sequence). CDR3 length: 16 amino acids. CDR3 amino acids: CASSAFGTGLHNEQFF. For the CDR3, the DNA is TGTGCCAGCAGCGCATTCGGGACAGGGCTCCACAATGAGCAGTTCTTC.